A selection of T cell receptor beta chains follows, all from one sample in a study of shared clonotypes between healthy human individuals. Some clones are missing from TCRdb's copy, which holds only in-frame ones; the method was immunoSEQ multiplex PCR. The repertoire includes about 2.4 million clones, approximately 92% of them detected once, and over 0.12% sits in the top ten. The sequenced sample was naive CD4+ T cells sorted from blood. Receptors originate from a man between 18 and 35 years old in good health. CDR3s include the opening cysteine and the closing phenylalanine or tryptophan. A D gene is named only where the DNA matches it firmly. Not all rows give a size; the values are once, few, many and, for expanded clones, a class.

abundance	v_gene	j_gene	d_gene	CDR3aa	CDR3nt
NA	TRBV29-1	TRBJ1-2	NA	CSVEDLRGAGYTF	TGCAGCGTTGAAGACCTCAGGGGAGCTGGCTACACCTTC
NA	TRBV7-9	TRBJ2-7	NA	CASSFLLEYEQYF	TGTGCCAGCAGCTTCCTACTAGAATACGAGCAGTACTTC
NA	TRBV27	TRBJ1-2	NA	CASGPRDPYYGYTF	TGTGCCAGCGGACCTAGGGATCCCTATTACGGCTACACCTTC
NA	TRBV7-2	TRBJ2-5	TRBD2	CASSLSRGVGETQYF	TGTGCCAGCAGCTTATCCCGGGGGGTCGGGGAGACCCAGTACTTC
NA	TRBV10-2	TRBJ2-2	NA	CASRLDTSTNTGELFF	TGCGCCAGCAGGTTGGACACCTCAACGAACACCGGGGAGCTGTTTTTT
NA	TRBV21-1	TRBJ1-1	NA	CASRLTQGRNTEAFF	TGTGCCAGCAGGCTAACCCAGGGGAGGAACACTGAAGCTTTCTTT
NA	TRBV7-9	TRBJ2-7	NA	CASSFSTSYEQYF	TGTGCCAGCAGCTTCTCGACTAGTTACGAGCAGTACTTC
NA	TRBV4-3	TRBJ1-2	NA	CASSQDAGGGGYTF	TGCGCCAGCAGCCAAGATGCGGGCGGCGGGGGCTACACCTTC
once	TRBV7-8	TRBJ1-1	TRBD1	CASSQRGQGTGGTEAFF	TGTGCCAGCAGCCAAAGGGGACAGGGAACCGGGGGCACTGAAGCTTTCTTT
NA	TRBV4-2	TRBJ2-3	NA	CASSQGSREATDTQYF	TGTGCCAGCAGCCAAGGCAGCAGGGAGGCAACAGATACGCAGTATTTT
NA	TRBV5-1	TRBJ2-7	TRBD1	CASSLDRGIYEQYF	TGCGCCAGCAGCTTGGACAGGGGGATCTACGAGCAGTACTTC
once	TRBV4-1	TRBJ2-7	TRBD2	CASSRVGLVYEQYF	TGCGCCAGCAGCCGGGTGGGACTAGTTTACGAGCAGTACTTC
NA	TRBV14	TRBJ2-7	NA	CASSQGGPSYEQYF	TGTGCCAGCAGCCAAGGGGGCCCCTCCTACGAGCAGTACTTC
NA	TRBV6-1	TRBJ2-2	TRBD1	CASSEAFRGRAGGELFF	TGTGCCAGCAGTGAAGCATTCAGGGGGCGCGCTGGCGGGGAGCTGTTTTTT
once	TRBV6-6	TRBJ2-1	NA	CASSYNAGHQDNEQFF	TGTGCCAGCAGTTACAACGCGGGACACCAAGACAATGAGCAGTTCTTC
few	TRBV5-1	TRBJ1-2	TRBD1	CASRRGQGDYGYTF	TGCGCCAGCAGACGGGGACAGGGGGACTATGGCTACACCTTC